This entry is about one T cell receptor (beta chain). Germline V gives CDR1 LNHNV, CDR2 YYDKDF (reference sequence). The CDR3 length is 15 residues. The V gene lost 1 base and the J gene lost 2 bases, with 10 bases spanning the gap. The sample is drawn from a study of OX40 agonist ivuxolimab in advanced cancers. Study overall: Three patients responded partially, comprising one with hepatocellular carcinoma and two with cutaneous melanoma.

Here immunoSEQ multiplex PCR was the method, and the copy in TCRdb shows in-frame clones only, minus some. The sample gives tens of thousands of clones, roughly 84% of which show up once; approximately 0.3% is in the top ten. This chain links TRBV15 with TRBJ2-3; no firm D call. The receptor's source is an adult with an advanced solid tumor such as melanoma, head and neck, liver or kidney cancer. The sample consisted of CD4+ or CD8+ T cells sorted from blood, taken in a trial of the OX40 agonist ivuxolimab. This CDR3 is CATSRVGVNTDTQYF. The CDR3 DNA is TGTGCCACCAGCAGAGTAGGAGTTAACACAGATACGCAGTATTTT.